This T cell receptor beta chain was recorded in a study of shared clonotypes between healthy human individuals. Germline values: CDR1 SGHRS, CDR2 YFSETQ. CDR3 length: 13 residues. For this clone: At one end the junction does not follow the germline gene, possibly because of a read error.

Produced via immunoSEQ multiplex PCR; TCRdb's table is partial and in-frame only. This table holds 950,000 to 1,300,000 clones, about 75% found once. The TCR originated in a man between 18 and 29 years old in good health. V gene TRBV5-1 combines with J gene TRBJ2-3, with 7 bases matching TRBD1. The material sequenced was memory CD4+ T cells sorted from blood. Indicated subset: CD45RA-negative fraction. The CDR3 sequence: CASTLTGSDTQYF. CDR3 in DNA: TGCGCCAGCACCTTGACAGGGTCAGATACGCAGTATTTT.